The clone carrying this T cell receptor (beta chain) was seen more than once but under ten times. After removal of 2 bases from V and 6 bases from J, the junction contained 7 bases not matched to a gene. Germline CDR1 and CDR2: SGHVS and FNYEAQ. The CDR3 totals 15 residues. These data originate in a study of blood T cells in healthy people across ages. PCR was performed a second time for about 6 to 12 cycles using a sample-barcoded 5' primer and a J-beta primer mix. TCRdb called the 5' RACE reads again in MiXCR, with one record for every CDR3 protein. In the table there are hundreds of thousands of distinct CDR3 sequences, approximately 24% of which are singletons. These same data were also listed under a study on T cells of mothers and their children.

Material for sequencing was blood. The V call is TRBV7-6, the J call TRBJ2-1; 7 bases fit TRBD2. The origin of this receptor is a boy aged 5 to 17 in good health. The CDR3 sequence: CASSLFGGSGNEQFF. CDR3 in DNA: TGTGCCAGCAGCTTATTCGGGGGGTCGGGCAATGAGCAGTTCTTC.